These 11 T cell receptor beta chains were sequenced from one sample in a study of identical twins. One entry per CDR3 protein, called by TCRdb with MiXCR from the 5' RACE reads. The data contain more than 1.5 million distinct CDR3 sequences, around a third of them singletons. Sequencing was done on a sample of cord blood. The source is a newborn girl in good health.

This clonotype was observed a few times. The chain joins TRBV6-2 or TRBV6-3 to TRBJ1-4, with a possible D match to TRBD1 (5 bases). Germline lookup yields CDR1 MNHEY and CDR2 SVGEGT. CDR3 length: 16 amino acids. Trimming took off 0 bases at V and 9 bases at J, with 17 bases between the two ends. The CDR3 DNA follows: TGTGCCAGCAGTTACTCTTCGACAATTGGGGGAAAAAAACTGTTTTTT. It translates to CASSYSSTIGGKKLFF.

On this clonotype: Since the CDR3 does not end with the conserved phenylalanine or tryptophan, this likely comes from a read error. This sequence joins TRBV15 and TRBJ1-2; D unclear. The CDR3 runs to 14 residues. Trimming stripped 0 bases from V and 4 bases from J, with 9 bases between. CDR1 LNHNV and CDR2 YYDKDF come from the germline V gene (reference sequence). CDR3 protein: CATSRDLGAYGYTY. For the CDR3, the DNA is TGTGCCACCAGCAGAGATTTGGGAGCCTATGGCTACACCTAC.

This clonotype was seen a handful of times. The chain employs TRBV20-1 and TRBJ1-1; TRBD1 might be the D (6 bases). The germline V gene has CDR1 DFQATT and CDR2 SNEGSKA (reference sequence). The CDR3 length is 17 residues. The ends were cut back, 3 bases at V and 5 bases at J, with 25 bases in the middle. The CDR3 protein is CSASKPHFVQGRTEAFF. Here the CDR3 DNA reads TGCAGTGCTAGTAAACCCCACTTCGTTCAGGGGAGAACTGAAGCTTTCTTT.

As concerns this clonotype: No conserved phenylalanine or tryptophan ends this CDR3, so it is likely a read error. The chain joins TRBV3-1 to TRBJ1-1; 9 positions match TRBD1. J gave up 5 bases and V 1 base, and 5 bases lay outside the gene matches. Germline V lookup: CDR1 LGHDT, CDR2 YNNKEL (reference sequence). CDR3 size: 15 residues. For the CDR3, the DNA is TGTGCCAGCAGCCAAGGGACAGGGGAGTGGACTGAAGCTTTCTTA. Its translation: CASSQGTGEWTEAFL.

This rearrangement joins TRBV28 to TRBJ2-7; the match to TRBD2 covers 7 bases. The germline CDR1 and CDR2 sequences are MDHEN and SYDVKM. The CDR3 loop spans 16 amino acids. Trimming cost V 6 bases and J 1 base; bases outside gene matches: 12. DNA of the CDR3: TGTGCCAGCAGCCTCGGGAGGTTGTTGGGTTCCTACGAGCAGTACTTC. It translates to CASSLGRLLGSYEQYF.

V and J are TRBV28 and TRBJ2-1, with a tentative D call TRBD1 (5 bases). Germline-derived CDR1 and CDR2 are MDHEN and SYDVKM. This CDR3 is 12 amino acids long. Deletions cut 10 bases from V and 7 bases from J, with 14 bases between. The CDR3 loop reads CATKGATNEQFF. Here the CDR3 DNA reads TGTGCCACAAAAGGGGCGACAAATGAGCAGTTCTTC. Using reference TRBV28 and TRBJ2-1 for the parts outside the CDR3, the full variable domain is DVKVTQSSRYLVKRTGEKVFLECVQDMDHENMFWYRQDPGLGLRLIYFSYDVKMKEKGDIPEGYSVSREKKERFSLILESASTNQTSMYLCATKGATNEQFFGPGTRLTVL.

V usage is TRBV20-1 and J usage is TRBJ2-4; either TRBD1 or TRBD2 may fit D (5 bases each). TRBJ2-7 matches the DNA end more closely, so the J call is doubtful. There are 15 residues in the CDR3. Germline CDR1 DFQATT, CDR2 SNEGSKA (reference sequence). This CDR3 reads CSARGHPRYPYEQYF. CDR3 nucleotide sequence: TGCAGTGCCCGGGGCCATCCCCGGTATCCCTACGAGCAGTACTTC.

The sample holds a few counts of this clonotype. The chain carries TRBV4-2 and TRBJ2-5; the match to TRBD1 covers 9 bases. V trimming: 1 base; J trimming: 1 base; junction bases outside the gene matches: 7. The CDR3 consists of 17 residues. Germline CDR1 is LGHNA and CDR2 is YNFKEQ. CDR3 in amino acids: CASSQASTGGFQETQYF. The CDR3 DNA reads TGTGCCAGCAGCCAAGCCAGCACAGGGGGCTTCCAAGAGACCCAGTACTTC.

The rearrangement uses TRBV28 and TRBJ2-3, with TRBD2 matching 8 bases. The trim removed 3 bases at V and 4 bases at J, leaving 3 bases unmatched. The CDR3 covers 14 residues. The germline V gene has CDR1 MDHEN and CDR2 SYDVKM. CDR3 protein: CASSFGGLADTQYF. In nucleotides, the CDR3 is TGTGCCAGCAGTTTCGGGGGACTAGCAGATACGCAGTATTTT.

The chain has TRBV29-1 and TRBJ2-5; D is possibly TRBD2 (6 bases). The V and J ends lost 4 bases and 11 bases respectively, with 20 bases between them. The germline V gene encodes CDR1 SQVTM and CDR2 ANQGSEA. The CDR3 sequence is 13 residues long. In DNA, the CDR3 is TGCAGCGTTGTTGGGGAGGCCTCGGCTGAGCAGTACTTC. Translated: CSVVGEASAEQYF.

This clonotype has more than one count but fewer than ten. The chain joins TRBV3-1 to TRBJ2-3, with TRBD2 identical over 10 bases. The CDR3 sequence is 16 residues long. V trimming: 0 bases; J trimming: 5 bases; junction bases outside the gene matches: 5. In germline, CDR1 is LGHDT, CDR2 YNNKEL (reference sequence). CDR3 amino acids: CASSQELAGVIDTQYF. The CDR3 nucleotides read TGTGCCAGCAGCCAAGAGCTAGCGGGGGTGATAGATACGCAGTATTTT.